These 16 T cell receptor beta chains came from one sample sequenced in a study of chemoradiotherapy in HPV16-positive cancers. The table came from immunoSEQ multiplex PCR; TCRdb's copy has only in-frame clones and leaves some out. The top ten clones hold around 2.7% of a sample with some 20,000 clones, 73% of them seen once. The sample was taken from a patient who underwent chemoradiotherapy. These receptors were collected from a human donor with HPV-associated anogenital cancer.

By share of the sample, this clone is medium-sized. The CDR3 region has the DNA TGTGCCACCAGCAGAGAACAGACGAGCACAGATACGCAGTATTTT. It is translated as CATSREQTSTDTQYF. The rearrangement uses TRBV15 and TRBJ2-3; D ambiguous. The CDR3 loop spans 15 amino acids. Trimming shortened V by 0 bases and J by 0 bases, and 7 bases separated the two germline ends. Per the germline V gene, CDR1 is LNHNV and CDR2 is YYDKDF (reference sequence).

The gene calls are TRBV6-5 and TRBJ1-2; possibly TRBD1 for D (5 bases). The CDR3 contains 14 residues. Between the trimmed V and J ends, which lost 6 bases and 7 bases, there was a span of 18 bases. From germline, CDR1 is MNHEY and CDR2 SVGAGI. DNA of the CDR3: TGTGCCAGCAGCCTCCATTCGTACGGGGGTGGCTACACCTTC. This translates into CASSLHSYGGGYTF.

CDR3 nucleotides: TGTGCCAGCAGCCTGACAGTTAGCAATCAGCCCCAGCATTTT. Protein sequence: CASSLTVSNQPQHF. The chain is built from TRBV28 and TRBJ1-5; D might be TRBD1 (5 bases). Germline CDR1 reads MDHEN; CDR2 reads SYDVKM. Trimming cost V 6 bases and J 0 bases, with 9 bases left between them. The CDR3 totals 14 residues.

The DNA of the CDR3 is TGTGCCAGCGGTGACGGAGGGGGGGTCTGGGAGCAGTACTTC. Translation gives CASGDGGGVWEQYF. The chain carries TRBV28 and TRBJ2-7, with D possibly matching TRBD2 (7 bases). The ends were cut back, 8 bases at V and 7 bases at J, with 21 bases in the middle. The CDR3 is 14 amino acids. Germline CDR1 and CDR2: MDHEN and SYDVKM.

V and J are TRBV28 and TRBJ2-5; TRBD1 matches at 9 bases. In germline, CDR1 is MDHEN, CDR2 SYDVKM. J was trimmed by 3 bases and V by 5 bases; bases with no gene match: 10. The CDR3 contains 16 residues. The CDR3 DNA sequence: TGTGCCAGCAGTGTCTCCGGGACAGGGAGAAAAGAGACCCAGTACTTC. This codes for CASSVSGTGRKETQYF.

Concerning this clone itself: One end of the junction fails to match germline, which may point to a read error. The rearrangement joins TRBV19 to TRBJ1-1, with unresolved D. In germline, CDR1 is LNHDA, CDR2 SQIVND (reference sequence). The CDR3 has 13 residues. The CDR3 DNA follows: TGTGCCAGTAGTACCTCCGTGAATACTGAAGCTTTCTTT. It is translated as CASSTSVNTEAFF. Using reference TRBV19 and TRBJ1-1 for the parts outside the CDR3, the full variable domain is DGGITQSPKYLFRKEGQNVTLSCEQNLNHDAMYWYRQDPGQGLRLIYYSQIVNDFQKGDIAEGYSVSREKKESFPLTVTSAQKNPTAFYLCASSTSVNTEAFFGQGTRLTVV.

This chain connects TRBV4-2 to TRBJ2-1; 12 nucleotides line up with TRBD2. The CDR3 length is 16 residues. CDR1 is LGHNA, CDR2 YNFKEQ, per germline. The V segment lost 0 bases and the J segment 7 bases; nucleotides outside the gene matches: 4. Here the CDR3 reads CASSQDASGGANEQFF. CDR3 DNA sequence: TGTGCCAGCAGCCAAGATGCTAGCGGGGGGGCTAATGAGCAGTTCTTC.

The V gene is TRBV28, the J gene TRBJ2-5; D might be TRBD1 or TRBD2, each matching 6 bases. CDR1 is MDHEN, CDR2 SYDVKM, per germline. Trimming shortened V by 7 bases and J by 4 bases, and 19 bases separated the two germline ends. The CDR3 contains 15 residues. The CDR3 nucleotides are TGTGCCAGCACCTCGGAGGGGGTATTGTCAGAGACCCAGTACTTC. It codes for CASTSEGVLSETQYF.

The chain employs TRBV5-4 and TRBJ2-7; no clear D. V lost 0 bases, J lost 3 bases, and 13 bases lay in between. Germline V gene sequence: CDR1 SGHNT, CDR2 YYREEE (reference sequence). The CDR3 is 15 amino acids. Written as DNA, the CDR3 is TGTGCCAGCAGCTTGGGTACTCTCTCCCTCTACGAGCAGTACTTC. Translated, it gives CASSLGTLSLYEQYF.

The rearrangement links TRBV19 to TRBJ1-2, with 9 nucleotides matching TRBD1. Trimming cost V 9 bases and J 6 bases; bases outside gene matches: 8. CDR3 length: 13 residues. The germline CDR1 and CDR2 sequences are LNHDA and SQIVND (reference sequence). The CDR3 coding sequence is TGTGCCAGCCGAAAACAGGGGGCGGATGGCTACACCTTC. Its protein product is CASRKQGADGYTF.

The CDR3 bases are TGTGCCACTCAGGGGGTAGGCACTGAAGCTTTCTTT. Protein: CATQGVGTEAFF. The chain has TRBV27 and TRBJ1-1; 7 bases fit TRBD1. The V and J ends lost 10 bases and 4 bases, in that order; junction bases with no gene match: 6. This CDR3 comprises 12 residues. Germline V gene lookup returns CDR1 MNHEY and CDR2 SMNVEV (reference sequence).

This sequence joins TRBV7-9 and TRBJ1-1, with TRBD1 matching over 8 bases. Trimming took 5 bases from V and 10 from J; bases not matched to a gene: 6. This CDR3 contains 12 residues. Per germline, CDR1 SEHNR and CDR2 FQNEAQ (reference sequence). This CDR3 is CASSRDRSSAFF. DNA of the CDR3: TGTGCCAGCAGCCGGGACAGGTCGTCAGCTTTCTTT.

V usage is TRBV19 and J usage is TRBJ1-2, with 10 bases lining up with TRBD1. Germline CDR1 LNHDA, CDR2 SQIVND (reference sequence). V gave up 3 bases and J gave up 4 bases; unmatched junction bases: 5. The CDR3 loop spans 15 amino acids. CDR3: CASSMGQGRVYGYTF. CDR3 bases: TGTGCCAGTAGTATGGGACAGGGGCGAGTCTATGGCTACACCTTC.

This chain joins TRBV28 and TRBJ1-3; a weak D match, TRBD1 (5 bases). V was trimmed by 5 bases and J by 0 bases, leaving 14 bases between them. The CDR3 covers 16 residues. The V gene's germline CDR1 is MDHEN and CDR2 SYDVKM. The CDR3 is CASSKGPLSSGNTIYF. CDR3 sequence (DNA): TGTGCCAGCAGTAAGGGACCCCTCAGCTCTGGAAACACCATATATTTT.

This clone has just a few counts. This chain connects TRBV19 to TRBJ1-5; no clear D gene. Germline V gene sequence: CDR1 LNHDA, CDR2 SQIVND (reference sequence). CDR3 length: 16 residues. Between the trimmed V and J ends, which lost 3 bases and 1 base, there was a span of 13 bases. CDR3 residues: CASSIEEGRSNQPQHF. CDR3 sequence (DNA): TGTGCCAGTAGTATCGAGGAGGGAAGGAGCAATCAGCCCCAGCATTTT.

This clone was seen more than once but under ten times. This chain joins TRBV11-2 and TRBJ1-6; D unclear. This CDR3 region has 18 residues. Trimming took off 3 bases at V and 0 bases at J, with 15 bases between the two ends. The V gene's germline CDR1 is SGHAT and CDR2 FQNNGV. The CDR3 loop reads CASSFYGEAFSYNSPLHF. DNA for the CDR3: TGTGCCAGCAGCTTCTACGGGGAAGCGTTCTCCTATAATTCACCCCTCCACTTT.